These T cell receptor beta chains were read from a single sample in a study of cytomegalovirus exposure and HLA in healthy donors. The method was immunoSEQ multiplex PCR; TCRdb's version includes in-frame clones alone and lacks a portion of them. The sample consists of approximately 160,000 clones, around 79% of them appearing once. Input material: PBMCs. These receptors were collected from a woman aged 40 to 50 in good health and CMV-seropositive. The CDR3 runs from the conserved cysteine through the conserved F or W. The D gene is left open where the match is weak. Not every row has a clone size; where given, it reads once, few, many or a size class.

>-|TRBV4-2|TRBJ2-1|-
TGTGCCAGCAGCCAAGATCCGGTCCAGGGGGGTCTCCCCAATGAGCAGTTCTTC
CASSQDPVQGGLPNEQFF
>once|TRBV7-2|TRBJ1-5|TRBD1
TGTGCCAGCAGCGCCAGGACAGGGGACAATCAGCCCCAGCATTTT
CASSARTGDNQPQHF
>-|TRBV29-1|TRBJ2-3|TRBD2
TGCAGCGTTAGCGGGGGTAAGAACCCGGATACGCAGTATTTT
CSVSGGKNPDTQYF
>-|TRBV4-1|TRBJ2-1|TRBD2
TGCGCCAGCAGCCAGGGAAGAGCGGGAAGCTCCTACAATGAGCAGTTCTTC
CASSQGRAGSSYNEQFF
>-|TRBV6-1|TRBJ1-4|-
TGTGCCAGCAGGCAGTCTAATGAAAAACTGTTTTTT
CASRQSNEKLFF
>-|TRBV30|TRBJ1-6|-
TGTGCCTACAACGACAGAGATAATTCACCCCTCCACTTT
CAYNDRDNSPLHF
>-|TRBV28|TRBJ2-3|TRBD2
TGTGCCAGCACCCCAGGGAGGGGTCATACGCAGTATTTT
CASTPGRGHTQYF
>-|TRBV28|TRBJ2-3|TRBD1
TGTGCCAGCAGATCGGGACAGTACACAGATACGCAGTATTTT
CASRSGQYTDTQYF
>-|TRBV7-6|TRBJ1-1|TRBD1
TGTGCCAGGACAGGGAGAGGGGGGACTGAAGCTTTCTTT
CARTGRGGTEAFF
>-|TRBV19|TRBJ1-5|TRBD1
TGTGCCAGTAGTCTTCGACAGGGTTATAGCAATCAGCCCCAGCATTTT
CASSLRQGYSNQPQHF
>-|TRBV6-5|TRBJ1-2|TRBD1
TGTGCCAGCAGTTGGGGACAGAACTATGGCTACACCTTC
CASSWGQNYGYTF
>-|TRBV18|TRBJ2-6|TRBD1
TGTGCCAGCTCGTTCGGACAGGGGTACTCTGGGGCCAACGTCCTGACTTTC
CASSFGQGYSGANVLTF
>-|TRBV5-1|TRBJ1-2|-
TGCGCCAGCACCCTCAGGGATCTCAACTATGGCTACACCTTC
CASTLRDLNYGYTF
>-|TRBV27|TRBJ1-2|TRBD1
TGTGCCAGCAGTTTATTTTGGGGGGGACAGGGTGGCTACACCTTC
CASSLFWGGQGGYTF
>-|TRBV6-6|TRBJ1-2|TRBD1
TGTGCCAGCAGGCCCGGGACAGATTATGGCTACACCTTC
CASRPGTDYGYTF
>few|TRBV6-1|TRBJ2-5|-
TGTGCCAGCCAACAGGGCTTCAGGGCCCAGTACTTC
CASQQGFRAQYF
>-|TRBV6-4|TRBJ1-2|TRBD1
TGTGCCAGCAGTGAGCACTCAGGGGGCGAACTAGACTATGGCTACACCTTC
CASSEHSGGELDYGYTF
>once|TRBV10-3|TRBJ2-1|TRBD2
TGTGCCATCAGTGAGTCCCCCGGACTAGCGGGACTAGCGGGGGTTTGGGATGAGCAGTTCTTC
CAISESPGLAGLAGVWDEQFF
>once|TRBV18|TRBJ1-4|-
TGTGCCAGCTCCCCGTTTGCTCTGGAGAATGAAAAACTGTTTTTT
CASSPFALENEKLFF
>-|TRBV5-5|TRBJ2-3|TRBD1
TGTGCCAGCAGTCATTCTACAGGGGCAACAGATACGCAGTATTTT
CASSHSTGATDTQYF
>-|TRBV10-3|TRBJ1-1|-
TGTGCCATCAGTGAGGGGCTGACGTTGCTAAACACTGAAGCTTTCTTT
CAISEGLTLLNTEAFF
>-|TRBV4-2|TRBJ2-3|TRBD2
TGTGCCAGCAGCCCGGGACTAGCGGGAGTGGGTAGCACAGATACGCAGTATTTT
CASSPGLAGVGSTDTQYF
>-|TRBV9|TRBJ2-3|TRBD1
TGTGCCAGCAGCATTCGGACAGGGGGCGTGAATACGCAGTATTTT
CASSIRTGGVNTQYF
>-|TRBV19|TRBJ1-1|-
TGTGCCAGTAGTCCCCCCCACAGGGCCGCTGAAGCTTTCTTT
CASSPPHRAAEAFF
>once|TRBV7-9|TRBJ2-7|TRBD2
TGTGCCAGCAGCCTCACCCCACTAGCGGGGGGCGAGCAGTACTTC
CASSLTPLAGGEQYF
>few|TRBV7-9|TRBJ2-7|-
TGTGCCAGCAGCTTACAGGGATACGAGCAGTACTTC
CASSLQGYEQYF
>few|TRBV28|TRBJ1-2|TRBD1
TGTGCCAGCAGCTATAGGGGACAGGGATTTAACTATGGCTACACCTTC
CASSYRGQGFNYGYTF
>-|TRBV5-6|TRBJ2-3|TRBD1
TGTGCCAGCAGTCCCGGGACAGGACACACAGATACGCAGTATTTT
CASSPGTGHTDTQYF
>-|TRBV30|TRBJ1-1|-
TGTGCCTGGAGTGTTAGTCCCTTTAACACTGAAGCTTTCTTT
CAWSVSPFNTEAFF
>-|TRBV19|TRBJ2-7|-
-
CASSILARGGYEQYF
>-|TRBV7-2|TRBJ1-2|-
TGTGCCAGCAGTCCGGGGGGCGGCTCTAACTATGGCTACACCTTC
CASSPGGGSNYGYTF
>-|TRBV11-3|TRBJ2-1|TRBD2
TGTGCCAGCAGCTCCGGACTAGCGGGGGGAGGAGATGAGCAGTTCTTC
CASSSGLAGGGDEQFF
>-|TRBV28|TRBJ1-1|-
TGTGCCAGCAGAGAACAGGGTCGGACTGAAGCTTTCTTT
CASREQGRTEAFF
>-|TRBV19|TRBJ1-1|-
TGTGCCAGTAGTCCCCGGGGAGTAACTAGGATGAACACTGAAGCTTTCTTT
CASSPRGVTRMNTEAFF
>-|TRBV5-1|TRBJ1-6|-
TGCGCCAGCAGGGACCGGGACTCTTCTAATTCACCCCTCCACTTT
CASRDRDSSNSPLHF
>-|TRBV11-3|TRBJ2-7|TRBD2
TGTGCCAGCAGCTTAGGTGCCAGCGGGGGCTACGAGCAGTACTTC
CASSLGASGGYEQYF
>few|TRBV19|TRBJ2-1|TRBD1
TGTGCCACGGGACAGGGTAGTCTTGGTGAGCAGTTCTTC
CATGQGSLGEQFF
>-|TRBV28|TRBJ1-2|TRBD1
TGTGCCAGCAGTGCAGCGGACAGGACGAGAACTGACTATGGCTACACCTTC
CASSAADRTRTDYGYTF
>few|TRBV4-1|TRBJ1-3|-
TGCGCCAGCAGTCCCCCCAGGGAAGGTCGAAACACCATATATTTT
CASSPPREGRNTIYF
>-|TRBV5-6|TRBJ2-1|-
TGTGCCAGCAGGATGACTAGGAGCTCCTACAATGAGCAGTTCTTC
CASRMTRSSYNEQFF
>-|TRBV7-9|TRBJ2-3|TRBD2
TGTGCCAGCAGCTTAGCGCGGGGGGGCCCTAGCACAGATACGCAGTATTTT
CASSLARGGPSTDTQYF
>few|TRBV2|TRBJ1-1|-
TGTGCCAGCATCCTGACAGCTAGGGACACTGAAGCTTTCTTT
CASILTARDTEAFF
>-|TRBV4-2|TRBJ1-3|-
TGTGCCAGCAGCCAAGACTCCAATCCGGGGAACACCATATATTTT
CASSQDSNPGNTIYF
>-|TRBV7-2|TRBJ2-5|TRBD2
TGTGCCAGCAGCACGGGGGGAGAGTATGACGGGACCCAGTACTTC
CASSTGGEYDGTQYF
>-|TRBV19|TRBJ1-4|TRBD1
TGTGCCAGTAGTATAGAGTGGACAGGGCCCGAAAAACTGTTTTTT
CASSIEWTGPEKLFF
>-|TRBV12-5|TRBJ2-1|TRBD2
TGTGCTAGTGGTTTGGTACTAGGGGCGGGAGTTAATGAGCAGTTCTTC
CASGLVLGAGVNEQFF
>-|TRBV30|TRBJ1-1|TRBD1
TGTGCCTGGAGTGTCGGTTCAGGGGACAGTGAAGCTTTCTTT
CAWSVGSGDSEAFF
>-|TRBV18|TRBJ1-1|TRBD1
TGTGCCAGCTCACCAGGACAGGCCGAAGCTTTCTTT
CASSPGQAEAFF
>-|TRBV25-1|TRBJ1-2|-
TGTGCCAGCAGTTTTGCAGCTAACTATGGCTACACCTTC
CASSFAANYGYTF
>-|TRBV5-4|TRBJ1-2|-
TGTGCCAGCAGCTCCGCCGGGGGGCAGGATGGCTACACCTTC
CASSSAGGQDGYTF
>-|TRBV5-1|TRBJ2-5|TRBD2
TGCGCCAGCAGCTTGTTAGGGAGCGGGGGACAAGAGACCCAGTACTTC
CASSLLGSGGQETQYF
>-|TRBV25-1|TRBJ1-5|TRBD1
TGTGCCAGCAGTCCCCTTGGAGGGGGCGAAGATCAGCCCCAGCATTTT
CASSPLGGGEDQPQHF
>few|TRBV30|TRBJ1-5|-
TGTGCCTGGAGTGTAGGGCGGGATCAGCCCCAGCATTTT
CAWSVGRDQPQHF